A selection of T cell receptor beta chains follows, all from one sample in a study of T cell responses to AZD1222 COVID-19 vaccine. The assay was immunoSEQ multiplex PCR, and TCRdb's table has in-frame clones only and misses some. Of approximately 100,000 clones listed, around 90% were seen once; the top ten hold roughly 7%. This specimen was peripheral blood, taken on day 0 of AZD1222 vaccination. The receptors were gathered from an adult in good health. Both conserved end residues are part of each CDR3. A D gene is named only where the DNA matches it firmly. Not every row has a clone size; where given, it reads once, few, many or a size class.

>NA|TRBV7-9|TRBJ2-5|TRBD2|15
TGTGCCAGCAGCTCGGTGACTAGCGGGAGTGAGACCCAGTACTTC
CASSSVTSGSETQYF
>NA|TRBV5-5|TRBJ1-5|TRBD1|14
TGTGCCAGCAGCTTGGAGGGGACAGGGATGCCCCAGCATTTT
CASSLEGTGMPQHF
>NA|TRBV4-2|TRBJ1-6|NA|15
TGTGCCAGCAGCCAAGAACCCTCGAGGGATTCACCCCTCCACTTT
CASSQEPSRDSPLHF
>few|TRBV28|TRBJ2-3|TRBD2|15
TGTGCCAGCAGTTTACTAGCGGGAGGAGGGGATACGCAGTATTTT
CASSLLAGGGDTQYF
>once|TRBV19|TRBJ1-1|NA|13
TGTGCCAGTAATCCTGGGGGAGGGGCTGAAGCTTTCTTT
CASNPGGGAEAFF
>NA|TRBV6-5|TRBJ2-1|NA|14
TGTGCCAGCAGTCGTACCGTAATGGCGAATGAGCAGTTCTTC
CASSRTVMANEQFF
>NA|TRBV23-1|TRBJ2-1|TRBD2|16
TGCGCCAGCAGTCAATCTGGAAGGGAGGGCGATGCTGAGCAGTTCTTC
CASSQSGREGDAEQFF
>NA|TRBV7-2|TRBJ1-2|NA|13
TGTGCCAGTACAGTGGTGGGGAACTATGGCTACACCTTC
CASTVVGNYGYTF
>once|TRBV12-3/TRBV12-4|TRBJ1-4|NA|12
TGTGCCAGCACTAGAATGCCTGAAAAACTGTTTTTT
CASTRMPEKLFF
>NA|TRBV30|TRBJ2-3|NA|16
TGTGCCTGGAGTGTTCTTTCCGGGACCAGGGGCGATACGCAGTATTTT
CAWSVLSGTRGDTQYF
>NA|TRBV27|TRBJ2-6|NA|18
TGTGCCAGCACCATATACGGACAAGGGCCTTCTGGGGCCAACGTCCTGACTTTC
CASTIYGQGPSGANVLTF
>NA|TRBV30|TRBJ2-5|TRBD1|13
TGTGCGTGGGACAGGGGGCCGGGGGAGACCCAGTACTTC
CAWDRGPGETQYF
>NA|TRBV5-6|TRBJ2-5|NA|15
TGTGCCAGCAGCTTGGTGTTGATAGGGGTAGAGACCCAGTACTTC
CASSLVLIGVETQYF
>once|TRBV2|TRBJ1-5|NA|14
TGTGCCAGCAGTGAGACAGCCACCAATCAGCCCCAGCATTTT
CASSETATNQPQHF
>NA|TRBV2|TRBJ2-5|NA|15
TGTGCCAGCAGTGAAGATAGGGGGGAGCAAGAGACCCAGTACTTC
CASSEDRGEQETQYF
>NA|TRBV4-1|TRBJ2-5|NA|13
TGCGCCAGCAGCCAAGGTGTTTTGGAGACCCAGTACTTC
CASSQGVLETQYF
>NA|TRBV9|TRBJ1-3|NA|17
TGTGCCAGCAGCGCCATGGGGGGCGGTATTTCTGGAAACACCATATATTTT
CASSAMGGGISGNTIYF
>NA|TRBV3-1/TRBV3-2|TRBJ2-5|TRBD1|14
TGTGCCAGCAGCCAGGGACAGGGGACGGAGACCCAGTACTTC
CASSQGQGTETQYF
>few|TRBV5-1|TRBJ2-5|NA|14
TGCGCCAGCACCGGGGGCGATCCCAGAGAGACCCAGTACTTC
CASTGGDPRETQYF
>NA|TRBV18|TRBJ2-5|NA|13
TGTGCCAGCTCACCGACAGATCAAGAGACCCAGTACTTC
CASSPTDQETQYF
>NA|TRBV19|TRBJ1-5|TRBD1|14
TGTGCCAGCGAAGACAGGGGCTGGAATCAGCCCCAGCATTTT
CASEDRGWNQPQHF
>NA|TRBV11-2|TRBJ2-1|TRBD2|19
TGTGCCAGCAGCTTAGATCGGGGACTAGCGGGAGCTCCGTACAATGAGCAGTTCTTC
CASSLDRGLAGAPYNEQFF
>NA|TRBV18|TRBJ2-1|TRBD2|18
TGTGCCAGCTCACAGGCTTTAACGAGGACTAGCTCGTACAATGAGCAGTTCTTC
CASSQALTRTSSYNEQFF
>NA|TRBV12-3/TRBV12-4|TRBJ2-2|NA|13
TGTGCCAGCAGTTTAATGAGGACCGGGGAGCTGTTTTTT
CASSLMRTGELFF
>NA|TRBV6-5|TRBJ1-1|NA|13
TGTGCCAGCAGTTACTCGGGGGGGAATGAAGCTTTCTTT
CASSYSGGNEAFF
>NA|TRBV10-3|TRBJ2-7|NA|15
TGTGCCATCAGTGAAAGGTGGATAGCGGCATACGAGCAGTACTTC
CAISERWIAAYEQYF
>once|TRBV3-1/TRBV3-2|TRBJ2-5|TRBD2|19
TGTGCCAGCAGCCAAAACAGGACTAGCGGGGGGGCAAAAAAAGAGACCCAGTACTTC
CASSQNRTSGGAKKETQYF
>once|TRBV19|TRBJ2-3|TRBD2|13
TGTGCCAGTCGGGGGGGCAGGCCAGATACGCAGTATTTT
CASRGGRPDTQYF
>NA|TRBV13|TRBJ1-1|NA|14
TGTGCCAGCAGCTTAGGGGGCGCAGCCACTGAAGCTTTCTTT
CASSLGGAATEAFF
>NA|TRBV29-1|TRBJ1-1|TRBD1|15
TGCAGCGCTCAGACAGGGGGTGAGGGTGGGACTGAAGCTTTCTTT
CSAQTGGEGGTEAFF
>NA|TRBV6-5|TRBJ1-4|TRBD1|14
TGTGCCAGCAGTTTCAGGGGGCTAGGGGAAAAACTGTTTTTT
CASSFRGLGEKLFF
>NA|TRBV11-2|TRBJ2-3|NA|12
TGTGCCAGCAGCACCCGCACAGATACGCAGTATTTT
CASSTRTDTQYF
>NA|TRBV3-1/TRBV3-2|TRBJ1-2|TRBD1|15
TGTGCCAGCAGCCGCCTCGGACAGGGGGTTATTGGCTACACCTTC
CASSRLGQGVIGYTF
>NA|TRBV5-1|TRBJ1-4|TRBD1|18
TGCGCCAGCAGCTTGAGAAGGGACAGGGTCGACCCTAATGAAAAACTGTTTTTT
CASSLRRDRVDPNEKLFF
>NA|TRBV9|TRBJ2-3|TRBD2|16
TGTGCCAGCAGCCTAGGACTAGCGGGTTTCACAGATACGCAGTATTTT
CASSLGLAGFTDTQYF
>NA|TRBV2|TRBJ1-5|NA|13
TGTGCCAGCAGCGAAAGCGAGAGCCAGCCCCAGCATTTT
CASSESESQPQHF
>NA|TRBV10-3|TRBJ1-2|TRBD1|15
TGTGCCATCAGCGCTACACAGGGGGACGGCTATGGCTACACCTTC
CAISATQGDGYGYTF
>NA|TRBV4-1|TRBJ2-1|NA|15
TGCGCCAGCAACCAACTCGGGACTGCCTACAATGAGCAGTTCTTC
CASNQLGTAYNEQFF
>NA|TRBV6-1|TRBJ1-1|NA|13
TGTGCCAGCAGCCCTGGTCGGATCACTGAAGCTTTCTTT
CASSPGRITEAFF
>once|TRBV30|TRBJ1-1|NA|12
TGTGCCTGGGGTTCCGGATTCACTGAAGCTTTCTTT
CAWGSGFTEAFF
>NA|TRBV6-1|TRBJ2-3|NA|14
TGTGCCAGCAGTGAAGCTGGACCCACAGATACGCAGTATTTT
CASSEAGPTDTQYF